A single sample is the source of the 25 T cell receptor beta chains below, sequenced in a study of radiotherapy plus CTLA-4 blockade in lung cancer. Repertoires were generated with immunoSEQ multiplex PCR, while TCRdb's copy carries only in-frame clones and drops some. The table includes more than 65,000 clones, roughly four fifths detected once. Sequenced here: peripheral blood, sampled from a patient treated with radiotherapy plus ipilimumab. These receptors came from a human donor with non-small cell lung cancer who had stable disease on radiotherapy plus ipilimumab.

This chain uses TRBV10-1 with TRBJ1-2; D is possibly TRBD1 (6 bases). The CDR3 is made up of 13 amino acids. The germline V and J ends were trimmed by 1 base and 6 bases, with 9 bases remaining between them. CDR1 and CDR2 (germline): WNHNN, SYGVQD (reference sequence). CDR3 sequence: CASSEFRGDGYTF. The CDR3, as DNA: TGCGCCAGCAGTGAGTTCAGGGGCGATGGCTACACCTTC.

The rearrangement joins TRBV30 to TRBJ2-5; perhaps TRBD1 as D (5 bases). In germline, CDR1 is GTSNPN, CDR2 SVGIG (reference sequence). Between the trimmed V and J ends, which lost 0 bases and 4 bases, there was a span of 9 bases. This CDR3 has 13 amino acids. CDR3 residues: CAWSVRRGETQYF. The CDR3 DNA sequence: TGTGCCTGGAGTGTAAGAAGGGGAGAGACCCAGTACTTC.

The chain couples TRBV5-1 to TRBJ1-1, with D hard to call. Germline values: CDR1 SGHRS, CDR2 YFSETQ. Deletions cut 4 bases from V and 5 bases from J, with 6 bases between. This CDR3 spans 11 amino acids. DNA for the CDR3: TGCGCCAGCAGCATCGGGACTGAAGCTTTCTTT. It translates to CASSIGTEAFF.

The CDR3 DNA sequence: TGTGCCAGCAGCCCCCCTGCGGTACTTGACAATGAGCAGTTCTTC. Translated, it gives CASSPPAVLDNEQFF. The chain couples TRBV7-9 to TRBJ2-1; D gene unclear. The V gene's germline CDR1 is SEHNR and CDR2 FQNEAQ (reference sequence). The CDR3 runs 15 residues. Trimming removed 5 bases from V and 5 bases from J, with 16 bases in between. Full variable domain (missing parts from reference TRBV7-9 and TRBJ2-1): DTGVSQNPRHKITKRGQNVTFRCDPISEHNRLYWYRQTLGQGPEFLTYFQNEAQLEKSRLLSDRFSAERPKGSFSTLEIQRTEQGDSAMYLCASSPPAVLDNEQFFGPGTRLTVL.

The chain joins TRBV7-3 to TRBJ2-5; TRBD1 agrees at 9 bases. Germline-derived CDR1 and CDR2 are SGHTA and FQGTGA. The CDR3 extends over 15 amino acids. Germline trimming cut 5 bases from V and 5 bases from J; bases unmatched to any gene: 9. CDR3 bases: TGTGCCAGCAGCCCTTTTACGGGGACAGGGGAGACCCAGTACTTC. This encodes CASSPFTGTGETQYF.

CDR3 sequence (DNA): TGTGCCTGGAGTGTACTTGCGGGGGGGCGGACAGATACGCAGTATTTT. It translates to CAWSVLAGGRTDTQYF. This chain connects TRBV30 to TRBJ2-3, with 9 bases matching TRBD2. The CDR3 has 16 residues. CDR1 is GTSNPN, CDR2 SVGIG, per germline (reference sequence). Unmatched junction bases numbered 7, after V lost 0 bases and J lost 3 bases.

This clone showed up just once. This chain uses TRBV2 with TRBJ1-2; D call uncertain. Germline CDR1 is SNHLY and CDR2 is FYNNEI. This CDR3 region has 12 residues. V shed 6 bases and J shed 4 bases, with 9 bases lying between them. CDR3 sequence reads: CASSEWGYGYTF. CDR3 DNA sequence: TGTGCCAGCAGCGAATGGGGCTATGGCTACACCTTC.

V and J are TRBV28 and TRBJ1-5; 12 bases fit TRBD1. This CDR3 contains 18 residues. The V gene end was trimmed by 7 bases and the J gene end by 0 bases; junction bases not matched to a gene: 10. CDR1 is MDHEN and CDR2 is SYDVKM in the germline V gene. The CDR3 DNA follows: TGTGCCAGCATCCTCGGGACAGGGGGCTCCGTTAGCAATCAGCCCCAGCATTTT. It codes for CASILGTGGSVSNQPQHF.

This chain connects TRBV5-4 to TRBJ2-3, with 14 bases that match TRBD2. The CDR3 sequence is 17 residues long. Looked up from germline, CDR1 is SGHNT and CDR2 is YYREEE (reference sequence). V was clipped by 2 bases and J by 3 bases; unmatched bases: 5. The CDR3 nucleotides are TGTGCCAGCAGCTTCGGACTAGCGGGAGGAATGACAGATACGCAGTATTTT. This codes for CASSFGLAGGMTDTQYF. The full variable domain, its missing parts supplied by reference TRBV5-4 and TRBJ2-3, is ETGVTQSPTHLIKTRGQQVTLRCSSQSGHNTVSWYQQALGQGPQFIFQYYREEENGRGNFPPRFSGLQFPNYSSELNVNALELDDSALYLCASSFGLAGGMTDTQYFGPGTRLTVL.

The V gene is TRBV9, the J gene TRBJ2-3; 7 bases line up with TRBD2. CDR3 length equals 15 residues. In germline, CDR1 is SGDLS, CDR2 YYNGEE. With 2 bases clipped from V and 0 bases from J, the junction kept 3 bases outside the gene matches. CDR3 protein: CASSVSSGSTDTQYF. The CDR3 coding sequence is TGTGCCAGCAGCGTCAGTAGCGGGAGCACAGATACGCAGTATTTT.

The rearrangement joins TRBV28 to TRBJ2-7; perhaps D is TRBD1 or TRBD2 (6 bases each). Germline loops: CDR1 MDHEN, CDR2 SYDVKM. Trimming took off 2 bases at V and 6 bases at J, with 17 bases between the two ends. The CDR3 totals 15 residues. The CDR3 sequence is CASSLGGTYNVEQYF. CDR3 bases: TGTGCCAGCAGTTTAGGGGGGACATATAATGTCGAGCAGTACTTC.

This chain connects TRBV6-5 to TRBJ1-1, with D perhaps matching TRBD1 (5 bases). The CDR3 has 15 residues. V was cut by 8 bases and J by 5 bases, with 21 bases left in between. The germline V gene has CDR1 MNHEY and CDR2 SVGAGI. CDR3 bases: TGTGCCAGCTCCCGCCGGCAGGGAGGAGGGACTGAAGCTTTCTTT. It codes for CASSRRQGGGTEAFF.

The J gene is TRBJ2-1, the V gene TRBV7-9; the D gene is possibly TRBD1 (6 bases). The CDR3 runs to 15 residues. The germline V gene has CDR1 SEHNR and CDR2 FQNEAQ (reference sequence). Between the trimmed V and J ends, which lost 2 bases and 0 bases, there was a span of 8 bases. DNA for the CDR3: TGTGCCAGCAGCTTAACAGGGAGCTCCTACAATGAGCAGTTCTTC. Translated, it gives CASSLTGSSYNEQFF.

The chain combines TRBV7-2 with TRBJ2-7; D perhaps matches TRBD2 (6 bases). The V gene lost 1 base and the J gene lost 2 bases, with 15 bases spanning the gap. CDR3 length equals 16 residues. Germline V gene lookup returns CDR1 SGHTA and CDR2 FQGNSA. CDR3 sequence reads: CASSLDGSIRTYEQYF. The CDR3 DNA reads TGTGCCAGCAGCTTAGACGGGAGCATCCGTACCTACGAGCAGTACTTC.

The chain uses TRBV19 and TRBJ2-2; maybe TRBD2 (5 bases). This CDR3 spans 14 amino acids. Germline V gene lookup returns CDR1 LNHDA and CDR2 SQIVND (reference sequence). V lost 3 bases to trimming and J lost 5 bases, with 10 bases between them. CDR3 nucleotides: TGTGCCAGTAGTATGTCACGGGGAACCGGGGAGCTGTTTTTT. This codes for CASSMSRGTGELFF.

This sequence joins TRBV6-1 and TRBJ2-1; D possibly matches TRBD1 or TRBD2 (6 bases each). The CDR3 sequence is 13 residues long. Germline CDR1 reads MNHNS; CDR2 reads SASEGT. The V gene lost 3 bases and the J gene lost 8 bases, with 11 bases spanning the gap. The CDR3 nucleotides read TGTGCCAGCAGTGATGGGGGGCGGGATGAGCAGTTCTTC. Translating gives CASSDGGRDEQFF.

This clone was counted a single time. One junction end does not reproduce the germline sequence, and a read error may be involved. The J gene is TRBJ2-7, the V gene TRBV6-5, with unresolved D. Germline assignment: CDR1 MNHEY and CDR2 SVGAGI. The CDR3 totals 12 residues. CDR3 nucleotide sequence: TGTGCCAGCAGTTACGGCATGGCCACGGTGTCTTTC. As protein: CASSYGMATVSF.

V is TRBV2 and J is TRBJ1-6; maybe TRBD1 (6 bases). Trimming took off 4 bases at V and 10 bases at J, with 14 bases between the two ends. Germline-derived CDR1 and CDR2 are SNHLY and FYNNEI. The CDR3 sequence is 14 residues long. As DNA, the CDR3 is TGTGCCAGCAGTGTCAGGGGATTCCCGTCACCCCTCCACTTT. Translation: CASSVRGFPSPLHF.

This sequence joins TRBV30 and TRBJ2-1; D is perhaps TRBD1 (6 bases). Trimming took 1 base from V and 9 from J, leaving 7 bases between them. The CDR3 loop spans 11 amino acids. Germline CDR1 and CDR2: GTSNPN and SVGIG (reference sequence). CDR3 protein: CAWSAGVEQFF. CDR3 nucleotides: TGTGCCTGGAGTGCAGGGGTTGAGCAGTTCTTC.

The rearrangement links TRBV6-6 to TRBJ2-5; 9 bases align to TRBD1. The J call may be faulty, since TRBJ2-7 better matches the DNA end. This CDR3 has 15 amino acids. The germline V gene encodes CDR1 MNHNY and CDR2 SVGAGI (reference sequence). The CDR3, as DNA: TGTGCCAGCAGCTTTGGACAGGGGCCCACCTACGAGCAGTACTTC. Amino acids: CASSFGQGPTYEQYF.

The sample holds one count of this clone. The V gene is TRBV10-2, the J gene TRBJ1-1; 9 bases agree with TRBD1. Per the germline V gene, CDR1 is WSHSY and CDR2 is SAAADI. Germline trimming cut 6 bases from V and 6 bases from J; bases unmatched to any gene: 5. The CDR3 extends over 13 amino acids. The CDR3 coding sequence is TGCGCCAGCAGAGGACAGGGGTTCGCTGAAGCTTTCTTT. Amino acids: CASRGQGFAEAFF.

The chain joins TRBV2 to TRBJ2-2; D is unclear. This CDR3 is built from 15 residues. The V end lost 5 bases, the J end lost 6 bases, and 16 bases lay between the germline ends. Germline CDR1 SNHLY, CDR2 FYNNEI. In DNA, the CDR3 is TGTGCCAGCAGTACTGATTTAGTCTCGGCCGGGGAGCTGTTTTTT. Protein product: CASSTDLVSAGELFF. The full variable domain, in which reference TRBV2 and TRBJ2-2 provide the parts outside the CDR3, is EPEVTQTPSHQVTQMGQEVILRCVPISNHLYFYWYRQILGQKVEFLVSFYNNEISEKSEIFDDQFSVERPDGSNFTLKIRSTKLEDSAMYFCASSTDLVSAGELFFGEGSRLTVL.

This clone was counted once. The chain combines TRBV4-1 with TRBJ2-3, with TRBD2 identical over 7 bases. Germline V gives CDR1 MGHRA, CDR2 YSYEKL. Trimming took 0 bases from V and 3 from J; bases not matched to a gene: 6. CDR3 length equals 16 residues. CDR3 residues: CASSQDTSANTDTQYF. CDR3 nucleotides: TGCGCCAGCAGCCAAGATACTAGCGCTAATACAGATACGCAGTATTTT.

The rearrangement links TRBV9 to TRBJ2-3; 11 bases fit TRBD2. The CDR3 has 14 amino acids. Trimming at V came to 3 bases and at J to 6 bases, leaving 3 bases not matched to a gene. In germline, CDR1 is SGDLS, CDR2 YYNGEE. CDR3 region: CASSETSGSDTQYF. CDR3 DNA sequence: TGTGCCAGCAGCGAAACTAGCGGGAGTGATACGCAGTATTTT.

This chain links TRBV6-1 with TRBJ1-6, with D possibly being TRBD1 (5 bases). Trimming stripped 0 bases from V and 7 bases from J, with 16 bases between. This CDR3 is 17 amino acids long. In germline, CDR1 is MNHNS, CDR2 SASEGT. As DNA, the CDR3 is TGTGCCAGCAGTGAAGCCCTGTCCGGGGGGAGGAATTCACCCCTCCACTTT. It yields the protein CASSEALSGGRNSPLHF.